Detailed here is one T cell receptor beta chain. Its antigen remains unknown. This entry belongs to a study of T-cell memory formation after mild COVID-19. Study-wide findings and caveats: Later expanders leaned toward CD4+, whereas clones contracting from day 15 to 85 were balanced CD4/CD8. Clones that contracted clustered mainly in CM and EM if CD4+ and in EMRA if CD8+. Proof of SARS-CoV-2 specificity was absent for the second-wave clones that crested on day 37.

5'RACE with constant-segment primers built TCRalpha and TCRbeta cDNA libraries with UMIs. TCRdb re-analysed the 5' RACE reads in MiXCR, keeping a single row per CDR3 protein. The sample has about 180,000 distinct CDR3 sequences, approximately 17% seen once; the top ten hold roughly 3.7%. Germline lookup yields CDR1 SEHNR and CDR2 FQNEAQ (reference sequence). This CDR3 has 13 amino acids. V gave up 7 bases and J gave up 5 bases; unmatched junction bases: 7. Sequencing input: PBMCs or a T cell subset sorted from them (not recorded which). The gene calls are TRBV7-9 and TRBJ2-5; 7 bases are shared with TRBD1. The clonotype originates from a man aged 18 to 29 who had mild COVID-19 (a few samples of this study predate the infection). Cell type and time point are not known. The CDR3 region has the DNA TGTGCCAGCAAGACCCAGGGGGAGGAGACCCAGTACTTC. Translated: CASKTQGEETQYF.